The 12 T cell receptor beta chains in this list originate from one sample, sequenced in a study of blood T cell repertoires in COVID-19 (dated by TCRdb to about 2020). To prepare the library, the immunoSEQ multiplex PCR assay was applied. This immuneACCESS table, as held by TCRdb, lists in-frame sequences with V and J called but not all clones. Of the missing ones, under half trace to an unresolved V gene in checked studies; the others have no known cause. This sample is represented by roughly 140,000 clones; 76% of them were singletons. 3.5% to 4.5% of the sample is in the top ten clones. The source material was peripheral blood. The source is a woman older than 75 with acute or convalescent COVID-19.

This clone has more than one count but fewer than ten. V usage is TRBV6-2 or TRBV6-3 and J usage is TRBJ2-7, with 12 bases aligning to TRBD2. V was pared by 2 bases and J by 0 bases, with 5 bases of the junction left unmatched. The CDR3 length is 17 residues. Germline V gene data show CDR1 as MNHEY and CDR2 as SVGEGT. The CDR3 sequence is CASSYPLAGGASYEQYF. CDR3 sequence (DNA): TGTGCCAGCAGTTACCCCCTAGCGGGAGGGGCCTCCTACGAGCAGTACTTC.

This clone was recorded once. The chain employs TRBV7-2 and TRBJ2-5; tentative D call: TRBD2 (6 bases). V shed 0 bases and J shed 2 bases, with 10 bases lying between them. The CDR3 loop spans 15 amino acids. Germline CDR1 and CDR2: SGHTA and FQGNSA. CDR3 in DNA: TGTGCCAGCAGCTTAGCCCCAGGGACTCAAGAGACCCAGTACTTC. Translated, it gives CASSLAPGTQETQYF.

The chain couples TRBV4-1 to TRBJ1-3; D unclear. The germline V and J ends were trimmed by 1 base and 4 bases, with 8 bases remaining between them. CDR3 length: 14 residues. CDR1 and CDR2 from the germline V gene are MGHRA and YSYEKL. The CDR3 region has the DNA TGCGCCAGCAGCCAAGGCGGCCCAGGAAACACCATATATTTT. It codes for CASSQGGPGNTIYF.

The CDR3 nucleotides read TGTGCCAGCAATGTGGAGAACAATCAGCCCCAGCATTTT. Protein sequence: CASNVENNQPQHF. The rearrangement joins TRBV2 to TRBJ1-5; D gene unclear. Trimming pared 7 bases from V and 3 bases from J, leaving 10 bases between. The CDR3 sequence is 13 residues long. Germline-derived CDR1 and CDR2 are SNHLY and FYNNEI.

This clone was seen a handful of times. The chain has TRBV5-6 and TRBJ1-1; no clear D gene. The germline V gene encodes CDR1 SGHDT and CDR2 YYEEEE. This CDR3 comprises 12 residues. The V gene lost 0 bases and the J gene lost 4 bases, with 4 bases spanning the gap. CDR3 nucleotide sequence: TGTGCCAGCAGCTTGGACACCACTGAAGCTTTCTTT. This translates into CASSLDTTEAFF.

This clone was recorded only once. Sequence at one end of the junction differs from germline and may be a read error. This CDR3 reads CASALQGTLDQPQHF. CDR3 nucleotides: TGTGCTAGTGCTTTGCAGGGGACGTTAGATCAGCCCCAGCATTTT. The chain is built from TRBV12-5 and TRBJ1-5; a possible D gene is TRBD1 (6 bases). Germline V gene sequence: CDR1 LGHNT, CDR2 FRNRAP. This CDR3 comprises 15 residues.

V and J are TRBV7-3 and TRBJ1-5, with no clear D. Trimming removed 5 bases at V and 6 bases at J, with 11 bases between. The CDR3 has 13 amino acids. Germline assignment: CDR1 SGHTA and CDR2 FQGTGA. For the CDR3, the DNA is TGTGCCAGCAGCGTTATGCCGGGTCAGCCCCAGCATTTT. It translates to CASSVMPGQPQHF.

This CDR3 is CASSWDRGTNEQYF. CDR3 sequence (DNA): TGCGCCAGCAGCTGGGACAGGGGAACTAACGAGCAGTACTTC. The V call is TRBV5-1, the J call TRBJ2-7, with TRBD1 matching over 10 bases. V was clipped by 3 bases and J by 5 bases; unmatched bases: 5. This CDR3 comprises 14 residues. In germline, CDR1 is SGHRS, CDR2 YFSETQ.

The chain has TRBV19 and TRBJ2-7; 12 bases fit TRBD2. The CDR3 is 15 residues long. V gave up 6 bases and J gave up 2 bases; unmatched junction bases: 5. The germline V gene has CDR1 LNHDA and CDR2 SQIVND (reference sequence). CDR3 protein: CASRVTSGGTYEQYF. The CDR3, as DNA: TGTGCCAGTAGGGTGACTAGCGGGGGTACCTACGAGCAGTACTTC. Based on the CDR3 plus reference TRBV19 and TRBJ2-7, the full variable domain is DGGITQSPKYLFRKEGQNVTLSCEQNLNHDAMYWYRQDPGQGLRLIYYSQIVNDFQKGDIAEGYSVSREKKESFPLTVTSAQKNPTAFYLCASRVTSGGTYEQYFGPGTRLTVT.

The chain links TRBV2 to TRBJ2-7; D is unresolved. Trimming cost V 5 bases and J 6 bases, with 8 bases left between them. Germline CDR1 reads SNHLY; CDR2 reads FYNNEI. The CDR3 spans 11 residues. This chain's CDR3 is CASSNSLEQYF. CDR3 bases: TGTGCCAGCAGTAATAGTCTCGAGCAGTACTTC.

V usage is TRBV7-2 and J usage is TRBJ1-4; 7 bases map to TRBD1. The germline V gene encodes CDR1 SGHTA and CDR2 FQGNSA. J was trimmed by 7 bases and V by 1 base; bases with no gene match: 9. This CDR3 is built from 16 residues. DNA of the CDR3: TGTGCCAGCAGCTTAGAATCGAACCGACAGGGTGAAAAACTGTTTTTT. Its translation is CASSLESNRQGEKLFF.

The rearrangement joins TRBV27 to TRBJ2-1, with 14 bases fitting TRBD2. The CDR3 sequence is 19 residues long. V lost 5 bases to trimming and J lost 2 bases; unmatched junction nucleotides: 11. From germline, CDR1 is MNHEY and CDR2 SMNVEV (reference sequence). CDR3 region: CASSLTGLAGGVTYNEQFF. CDR3 nucleotides: TGTGCCAGCAGTCTGACTGGACTAGCGGGAGGCGTCACCTACAATGAGCAGTTCTTC.